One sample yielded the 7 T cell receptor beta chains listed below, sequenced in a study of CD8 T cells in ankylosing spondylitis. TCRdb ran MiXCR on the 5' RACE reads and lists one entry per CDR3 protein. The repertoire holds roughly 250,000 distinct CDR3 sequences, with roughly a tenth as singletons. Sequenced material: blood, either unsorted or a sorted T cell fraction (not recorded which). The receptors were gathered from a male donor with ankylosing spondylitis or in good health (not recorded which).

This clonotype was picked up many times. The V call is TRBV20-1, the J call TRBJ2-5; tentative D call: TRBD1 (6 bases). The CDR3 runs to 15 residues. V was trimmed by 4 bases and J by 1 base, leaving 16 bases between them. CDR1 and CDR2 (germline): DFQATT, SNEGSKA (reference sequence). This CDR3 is CSATGDRRSQETQYF. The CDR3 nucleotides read TGCAGTGCTACAGGGGATAGGAGGTCCCAAGAGACCCAGTACTTC.

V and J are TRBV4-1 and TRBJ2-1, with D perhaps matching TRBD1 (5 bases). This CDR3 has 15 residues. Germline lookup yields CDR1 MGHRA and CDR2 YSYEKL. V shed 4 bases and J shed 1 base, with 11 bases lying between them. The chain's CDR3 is CASSPLGLSYNEQFF. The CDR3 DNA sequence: TGCGCCAGCAGCCCCCTGGGGCTATCCTACAATGAGCAGTTCTTC.

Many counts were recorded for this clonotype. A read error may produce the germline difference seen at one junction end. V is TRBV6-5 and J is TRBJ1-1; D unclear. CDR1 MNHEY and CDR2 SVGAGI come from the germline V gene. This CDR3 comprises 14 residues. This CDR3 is CASSYSWRNAEAFF. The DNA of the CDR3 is TGTGCCAGCAGTTACTCGTGGCGGAACGCTGAAGCTTTCTTT.

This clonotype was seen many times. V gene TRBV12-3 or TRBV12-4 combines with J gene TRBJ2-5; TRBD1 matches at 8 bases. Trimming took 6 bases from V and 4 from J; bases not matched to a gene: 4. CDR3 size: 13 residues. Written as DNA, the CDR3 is TGTGCCAGCAGCAGACAGGGGAGAGAGACCCAGTACTTC. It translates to CASSRQGRETQYF.

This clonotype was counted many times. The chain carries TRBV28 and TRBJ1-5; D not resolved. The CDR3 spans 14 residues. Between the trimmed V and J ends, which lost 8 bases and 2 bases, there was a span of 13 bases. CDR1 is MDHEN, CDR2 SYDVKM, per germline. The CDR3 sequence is CASERMVGNQPQHF. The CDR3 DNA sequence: TGTGCCAGCGAGAGGATGGTGGGCAATCAGCCCCAGCATTTT.

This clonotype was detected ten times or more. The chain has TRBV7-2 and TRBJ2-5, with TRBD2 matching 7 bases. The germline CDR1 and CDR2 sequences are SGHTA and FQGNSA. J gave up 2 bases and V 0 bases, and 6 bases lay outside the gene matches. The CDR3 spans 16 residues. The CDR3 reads CASSLAVSSGQETQYF. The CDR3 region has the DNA TGTGCCAGCAGCTTAGCAGTATCTAGCGGTCAAGAGACCCAGTACTTC. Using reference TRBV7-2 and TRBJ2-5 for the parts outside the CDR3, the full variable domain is GAGVSQSPSNKVTEKGKDVELRCDPISGHTALYWYRQSLGQGLEFLIYFQGNSAPDKSGLPSDRFSAERTGGSVSTLTIQRTQQEDSAVYLCASSLAVSSGQETQYFGPGTRLLVL.

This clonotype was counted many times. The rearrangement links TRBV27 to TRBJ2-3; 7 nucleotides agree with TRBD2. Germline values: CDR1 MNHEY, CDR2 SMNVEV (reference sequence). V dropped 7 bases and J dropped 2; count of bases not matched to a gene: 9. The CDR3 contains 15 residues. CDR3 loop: CASTVAGDITDTQYF. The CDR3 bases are TGTGCCAGCACTGTAGCGGGTGATATCACAGATACGCAGTATTTT.